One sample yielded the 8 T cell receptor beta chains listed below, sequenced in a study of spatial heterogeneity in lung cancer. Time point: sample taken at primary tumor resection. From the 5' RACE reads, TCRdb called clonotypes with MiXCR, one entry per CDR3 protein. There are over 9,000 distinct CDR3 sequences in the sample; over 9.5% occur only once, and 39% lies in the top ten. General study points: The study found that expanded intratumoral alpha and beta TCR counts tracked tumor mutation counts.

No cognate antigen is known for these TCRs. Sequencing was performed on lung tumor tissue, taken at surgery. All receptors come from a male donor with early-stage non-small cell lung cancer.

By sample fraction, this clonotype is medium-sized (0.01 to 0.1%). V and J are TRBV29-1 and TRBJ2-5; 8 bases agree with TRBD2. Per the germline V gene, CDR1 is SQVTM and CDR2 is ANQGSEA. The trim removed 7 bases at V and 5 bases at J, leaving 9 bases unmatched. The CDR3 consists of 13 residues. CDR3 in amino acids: CSAERGPGETQYF. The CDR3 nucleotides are TGCAGCGCTGAGCGGGGGCCAGGGGAGACCCAGTACTTC.

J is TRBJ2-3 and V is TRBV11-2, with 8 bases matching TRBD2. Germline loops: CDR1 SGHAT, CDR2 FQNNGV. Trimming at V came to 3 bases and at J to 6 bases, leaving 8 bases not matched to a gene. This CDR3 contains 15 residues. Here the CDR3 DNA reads TGTGCCAGCAGCTTGCTTCCCGGGGGGGGCGATACGCAGTATTTT. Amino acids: CASSLLPGGGDTQYF.

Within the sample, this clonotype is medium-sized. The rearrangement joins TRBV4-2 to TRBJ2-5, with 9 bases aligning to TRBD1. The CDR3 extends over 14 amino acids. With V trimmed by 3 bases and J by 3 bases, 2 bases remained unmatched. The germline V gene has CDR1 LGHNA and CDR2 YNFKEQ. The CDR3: CASSHRTGEETQYF. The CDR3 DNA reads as TGTGCCAGCAGCCATCGGACAGGGGAAGAGACCCAGTACTTC.

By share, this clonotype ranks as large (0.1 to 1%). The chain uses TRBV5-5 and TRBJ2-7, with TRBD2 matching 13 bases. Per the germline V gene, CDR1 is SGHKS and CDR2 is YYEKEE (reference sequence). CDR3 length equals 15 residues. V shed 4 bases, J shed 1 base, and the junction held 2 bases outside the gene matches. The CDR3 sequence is CASSEGLAGSYEQYF. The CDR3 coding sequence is TGTGCCAGCAGCGAGGGACTAGCGGGGTCCTACGAGCAGTACTTC.

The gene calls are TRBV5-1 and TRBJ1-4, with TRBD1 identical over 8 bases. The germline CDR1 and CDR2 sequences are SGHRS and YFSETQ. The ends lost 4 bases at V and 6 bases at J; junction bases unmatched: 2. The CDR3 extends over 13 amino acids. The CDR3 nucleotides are TGCGCCAGCAGCATGGGACAGGATGAAAAACTGTTTTTT. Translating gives CASSMGQDEKLFF.

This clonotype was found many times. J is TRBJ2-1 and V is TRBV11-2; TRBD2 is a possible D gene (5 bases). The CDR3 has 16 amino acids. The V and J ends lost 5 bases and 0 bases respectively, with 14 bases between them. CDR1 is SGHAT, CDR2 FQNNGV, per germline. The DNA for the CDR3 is TGTGCCAGCAGCCTCAAGATCAGCGGCTCCTACAATGAGCAGTTCTTC. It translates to CASSLKISGSYNEQFF.

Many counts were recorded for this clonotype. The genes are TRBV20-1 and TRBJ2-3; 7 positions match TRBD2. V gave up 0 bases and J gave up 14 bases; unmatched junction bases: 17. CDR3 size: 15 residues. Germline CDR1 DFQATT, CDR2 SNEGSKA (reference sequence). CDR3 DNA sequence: TGCAGTGCTAGAGACATGCGACTAGCATTAGAGAAGCTGTATTTT. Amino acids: CSARDMRLALEKLYF.

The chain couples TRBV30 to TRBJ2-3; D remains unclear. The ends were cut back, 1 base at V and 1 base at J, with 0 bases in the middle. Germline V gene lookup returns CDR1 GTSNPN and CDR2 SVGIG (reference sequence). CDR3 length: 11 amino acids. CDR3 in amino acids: CAWSGTDTQYF. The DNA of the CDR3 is TGTGCCTGGAGTGGCACAGATACGCAGTATTTT.